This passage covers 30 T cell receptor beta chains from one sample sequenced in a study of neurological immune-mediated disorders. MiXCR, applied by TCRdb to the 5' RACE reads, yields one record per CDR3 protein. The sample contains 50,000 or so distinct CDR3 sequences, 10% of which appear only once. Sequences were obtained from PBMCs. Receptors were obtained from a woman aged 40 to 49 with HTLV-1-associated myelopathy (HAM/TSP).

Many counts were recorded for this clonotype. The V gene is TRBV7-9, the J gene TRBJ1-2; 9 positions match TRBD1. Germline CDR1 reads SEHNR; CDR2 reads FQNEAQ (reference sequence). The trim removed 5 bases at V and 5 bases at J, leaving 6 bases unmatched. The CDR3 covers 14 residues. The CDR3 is CASSVSGQGYGYTF. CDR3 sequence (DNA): TGTGCCAGCAGCGTCTCGGGACAGGGATATGGCTACACCTTC.

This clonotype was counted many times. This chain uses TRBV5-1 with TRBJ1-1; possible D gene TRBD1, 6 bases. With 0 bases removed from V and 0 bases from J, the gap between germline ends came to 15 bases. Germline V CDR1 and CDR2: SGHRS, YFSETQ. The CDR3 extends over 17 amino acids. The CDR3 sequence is CASSLEQGGIMNTEAFF. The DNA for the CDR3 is TGCGCCAGCAGCTTGGAACAGGGCGGTATCATGAACACTGAAGCTTTCTTT. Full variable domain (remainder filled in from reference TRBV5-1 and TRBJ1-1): KAGVTQTPRYLIKTRGQQVTLSCSPISGHRSVSWYQQTPGQGLQFLFEYFSETQRNKGNFPGRFSGRQFSNSRSEMNVSTLELGDSALYLCASSLEQGGIMNTEAFFGQGTRLTVV.

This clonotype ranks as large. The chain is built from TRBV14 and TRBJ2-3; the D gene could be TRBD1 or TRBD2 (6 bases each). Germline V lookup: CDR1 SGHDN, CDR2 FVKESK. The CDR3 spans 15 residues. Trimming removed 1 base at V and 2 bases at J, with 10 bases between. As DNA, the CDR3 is TGTGCCAGCAGCCAAGTCGGGGGCCCCACAGATACGCAGTATTTT. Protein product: CASSQVGGPTDTQYF.

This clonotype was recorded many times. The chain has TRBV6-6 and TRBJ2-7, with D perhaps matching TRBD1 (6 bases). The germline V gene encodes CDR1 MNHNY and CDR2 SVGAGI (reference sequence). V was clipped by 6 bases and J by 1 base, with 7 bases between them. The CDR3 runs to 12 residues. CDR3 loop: CASSDRSYEQYF. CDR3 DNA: TGTGCCAGCAGCGACAGGTCCTACGAGCAGTACTTC.

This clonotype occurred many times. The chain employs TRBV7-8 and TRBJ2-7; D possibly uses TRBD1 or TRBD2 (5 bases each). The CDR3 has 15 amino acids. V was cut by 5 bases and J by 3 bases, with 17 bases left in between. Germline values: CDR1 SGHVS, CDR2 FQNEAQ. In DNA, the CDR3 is TGTGCCAGCAGCCTCACCCGGGACCGAAGCTACGAGCAGTACTTC. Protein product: CASSLTRDRSYEQYF.

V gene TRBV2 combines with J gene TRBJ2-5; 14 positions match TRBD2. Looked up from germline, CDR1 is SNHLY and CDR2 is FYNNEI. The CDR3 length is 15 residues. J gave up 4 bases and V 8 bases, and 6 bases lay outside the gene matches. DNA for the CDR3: TGTGCCAGCGGGGGACTAGCGGGGGCGGGAGAGACCCAGTACTTC. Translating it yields CASGGLAGAGETQYF. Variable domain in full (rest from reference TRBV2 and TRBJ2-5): EPEVTQTPSHQVTQMGQEVILRCVPISNHLYFYWYRQILGQKVEFLVSFYNNEISEKSEIFDDQFSVERPDGSNFTLKIRSTKLEDSAMYFCASGGLAGAGETQYFGPGTRLLVL.

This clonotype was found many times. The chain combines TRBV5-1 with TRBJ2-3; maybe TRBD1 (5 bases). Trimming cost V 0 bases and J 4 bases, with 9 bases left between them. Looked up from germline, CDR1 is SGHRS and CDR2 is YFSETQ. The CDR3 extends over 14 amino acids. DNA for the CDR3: TGCGCCAGCAGCTTGGGGACATTATCAGATACGCAGTATTTT. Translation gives CASSLGTLSDTQYF.

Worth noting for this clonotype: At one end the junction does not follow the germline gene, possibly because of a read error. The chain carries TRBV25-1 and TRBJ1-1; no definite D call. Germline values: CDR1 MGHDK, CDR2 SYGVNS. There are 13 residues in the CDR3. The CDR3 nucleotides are TGTGCCAACAGTGAATATGGACGACCTGAAGCTTTCTTT. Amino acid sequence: CANSEYGRPEAFF. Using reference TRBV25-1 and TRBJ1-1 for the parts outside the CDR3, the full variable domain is EADIYQTPRYLVIGTGKKITLECSQTMGHDKMYWYQQDPGMELHLIHYSYGVNSTEKGDLSSESTVSRIRTEHFPLTLESARPSHTSQYLCANSEYGRPEAFFGQGTRLTVV.

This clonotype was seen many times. DNA for the CDR3: TGCGCCAGCAGCTCCGGGGATTTTAGCACAGATACGCAGTATTTT. The encoded protein is CASSSGDFSTDTQYF. The chain combines TRBV5-1 with TRBJ2-3; perhaps TRBD2 as D (5 bases). The V gene lost 3 bases and the J gene lost 0 bases, with 11 bases spanning the gap. The germline V gene encodes CDR1 SGHRS and CDR2 YFSETQ. CDR3 length: 15 residues. The whole variable domain, remainder taken from reference TRBV5-1 and TRBJ2-3, is KAGVTQTPRYLIKTRGQQVTLSCSPISGHRSVSWYQQTPGQGLQFLFEYFSETQRNKGNFPGRFSGRQFSNSRSEMNVSTLELGDSALYLCASSSGDFSTDTQYFGPGTRLTVL.

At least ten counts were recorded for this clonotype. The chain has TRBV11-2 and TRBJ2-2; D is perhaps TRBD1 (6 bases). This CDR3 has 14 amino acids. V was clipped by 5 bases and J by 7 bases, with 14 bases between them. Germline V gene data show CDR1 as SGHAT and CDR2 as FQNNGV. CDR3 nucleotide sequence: TGTGCCAGCAGCCGAGAAGACAGGCGCGGGGAGCTGTTTTTT. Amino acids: CASSREDRRGELFF.

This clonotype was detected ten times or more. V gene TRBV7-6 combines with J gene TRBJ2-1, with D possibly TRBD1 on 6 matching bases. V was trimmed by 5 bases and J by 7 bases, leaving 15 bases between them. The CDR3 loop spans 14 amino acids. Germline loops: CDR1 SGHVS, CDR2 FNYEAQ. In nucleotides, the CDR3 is TGTGCCAGCAGCACCCTGGGACATCGTAATGAGCAGTTCTTC. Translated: CASSTLGHRNEQFF. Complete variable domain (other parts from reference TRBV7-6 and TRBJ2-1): GAGVSQSPRYKVTKRGQDVALRCDPISGHVSLYWYRQALGQGPEFLTYFNYEAQQDKSGLPNDRFSAERPEGSISTLTIQRTEQRDSAMYRCASSTLGHRNEQFFGPGTRLTVL.

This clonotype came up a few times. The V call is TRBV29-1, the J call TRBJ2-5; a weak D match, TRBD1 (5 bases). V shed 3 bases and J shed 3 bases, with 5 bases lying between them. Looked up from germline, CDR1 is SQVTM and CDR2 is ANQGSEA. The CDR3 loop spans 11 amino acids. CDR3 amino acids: CSVDREETQYF. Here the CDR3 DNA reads TGCAGCGTTGACAGGGAAGAGACCCAGTACTTC. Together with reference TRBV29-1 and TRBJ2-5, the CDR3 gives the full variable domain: SAVISQKPSRDICQRGTSLTIQCQVDSQVTMMFWYRQQPGQSLTLIATANQGSEATYESGFVIDKFPISRPNLTFSTLTVSNMSPEDSSIYLCSVDREETQYFGPGTRLLVL.

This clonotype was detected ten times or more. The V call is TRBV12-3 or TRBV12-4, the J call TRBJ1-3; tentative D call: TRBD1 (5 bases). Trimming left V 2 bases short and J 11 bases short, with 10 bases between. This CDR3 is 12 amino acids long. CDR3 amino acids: CASSLRAGPIYF. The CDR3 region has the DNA TGTGCCAGCAGTTTACGGGCAGGGCCCATATATTTT.

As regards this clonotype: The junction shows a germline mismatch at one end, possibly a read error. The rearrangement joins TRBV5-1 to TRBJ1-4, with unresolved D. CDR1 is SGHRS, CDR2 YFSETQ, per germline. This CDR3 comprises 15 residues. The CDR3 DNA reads TGCGACAGCAGCCCGGTACACTCAACTAATGAAAAACTGTTTTTT. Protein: CDSSPVHSTNEKLFF.

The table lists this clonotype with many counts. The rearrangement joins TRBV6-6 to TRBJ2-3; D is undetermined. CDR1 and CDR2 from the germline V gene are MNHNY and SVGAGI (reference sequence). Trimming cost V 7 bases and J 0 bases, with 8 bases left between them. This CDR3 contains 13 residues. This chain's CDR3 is CASNGRSTDTQYF. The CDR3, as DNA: TGTGCCAGCAATGGGCGAAGCACAGATACGCAGTATTTT.

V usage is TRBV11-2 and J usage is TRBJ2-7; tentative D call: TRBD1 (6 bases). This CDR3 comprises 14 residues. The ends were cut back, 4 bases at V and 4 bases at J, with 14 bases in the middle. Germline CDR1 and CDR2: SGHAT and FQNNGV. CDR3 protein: CASSSTGDSYEQYF. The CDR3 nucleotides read TGTGCCAGCAGCTCGACAGGAGATTCTTACGAGCAGTACTTC.

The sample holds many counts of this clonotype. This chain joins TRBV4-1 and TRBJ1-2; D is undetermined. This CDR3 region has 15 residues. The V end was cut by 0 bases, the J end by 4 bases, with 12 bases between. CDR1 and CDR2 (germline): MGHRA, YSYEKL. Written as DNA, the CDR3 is TGCGCCAGCAGCCAAGAGACCAGCCTGGTCTATGGCTACACCTTC. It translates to CASSQETSLVYGYTF.

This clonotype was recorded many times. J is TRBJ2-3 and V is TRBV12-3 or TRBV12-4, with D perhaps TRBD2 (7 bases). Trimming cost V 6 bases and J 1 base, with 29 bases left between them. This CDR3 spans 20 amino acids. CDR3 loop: CASSNTRRADGGPRTDTQYF. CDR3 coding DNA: TGTGCCAGCAGCAATACGAGACGGGCTGACGGGGGGCCACGCACAGATACGCAGTATTTT.

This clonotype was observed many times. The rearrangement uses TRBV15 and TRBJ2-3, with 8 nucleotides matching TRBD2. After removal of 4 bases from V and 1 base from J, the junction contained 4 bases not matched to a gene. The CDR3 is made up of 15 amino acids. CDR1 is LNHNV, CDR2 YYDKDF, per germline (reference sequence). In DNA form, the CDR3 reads TGTGCCACCAGCACCCCGCGGGGGGGCACAGATACGCAGTATTTT. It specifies CATSTPRGGTDTQYF.

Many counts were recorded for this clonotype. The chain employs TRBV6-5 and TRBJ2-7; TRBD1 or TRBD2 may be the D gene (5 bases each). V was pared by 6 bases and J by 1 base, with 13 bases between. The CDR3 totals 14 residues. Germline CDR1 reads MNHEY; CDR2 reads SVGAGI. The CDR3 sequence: CASRSFGASYEQYF. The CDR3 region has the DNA TGTGCCAGCAGGTCATTCGGGGCATCCTACGAGCAGTACTTC.

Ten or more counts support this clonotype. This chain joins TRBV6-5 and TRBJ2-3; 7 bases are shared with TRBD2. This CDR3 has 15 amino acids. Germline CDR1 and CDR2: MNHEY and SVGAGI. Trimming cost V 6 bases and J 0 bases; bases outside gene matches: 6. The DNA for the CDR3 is TGTGCCAGCAGGCCTGGGACTACCAGCACAGATACGCAGTATTTT. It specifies CASRPGTTSTDTQYF.

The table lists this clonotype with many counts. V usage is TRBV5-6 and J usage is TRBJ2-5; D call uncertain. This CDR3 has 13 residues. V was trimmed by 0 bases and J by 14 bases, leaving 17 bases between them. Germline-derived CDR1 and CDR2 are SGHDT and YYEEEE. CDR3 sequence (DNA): TGTGCCAGCAGCTTGGGACGCCCGGAGAGCCATTACTTC. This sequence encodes CASSLGRPESHYF.

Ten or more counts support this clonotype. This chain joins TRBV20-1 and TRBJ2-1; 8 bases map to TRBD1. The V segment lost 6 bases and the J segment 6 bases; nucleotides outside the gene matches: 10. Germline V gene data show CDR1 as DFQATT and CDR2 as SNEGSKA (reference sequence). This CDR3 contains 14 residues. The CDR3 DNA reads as TGCAGTGCGAGGGACAGGACAGGATCCAATGAGCAGTTCTTC. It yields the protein CSARDRTGSNEQFF.

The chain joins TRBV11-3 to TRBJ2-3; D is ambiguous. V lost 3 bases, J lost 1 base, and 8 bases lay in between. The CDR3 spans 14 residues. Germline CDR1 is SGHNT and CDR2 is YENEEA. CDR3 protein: CASSLSHGTDTQYF. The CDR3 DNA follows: TGTGCCAGCAGCTTGAGTCATGGCACAGATACGCAGTATTTT.

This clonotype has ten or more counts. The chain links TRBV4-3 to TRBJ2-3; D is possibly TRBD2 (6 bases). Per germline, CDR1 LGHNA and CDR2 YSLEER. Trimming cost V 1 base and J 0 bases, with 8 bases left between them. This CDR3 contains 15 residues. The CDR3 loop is CASSQVGTSTDTQYF. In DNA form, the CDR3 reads TGCGCCAGCAGCCAAGTGGGGACTAGCACAGATACGCAGTATTTT.

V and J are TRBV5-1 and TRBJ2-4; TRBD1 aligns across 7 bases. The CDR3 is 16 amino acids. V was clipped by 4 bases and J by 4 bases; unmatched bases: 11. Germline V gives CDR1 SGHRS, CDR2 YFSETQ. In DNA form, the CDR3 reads TGCGCCAGCAGCCCAAACCCCTCGGGACAGAAAAACATTCAGTACTTC. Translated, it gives CASSPNPSGQKNIQYF.

CDR3 residues: CASSDARSGANVLTF. The DNA for the CDR3 is TGTGCCAGCAGTGACGCCCGTTCTGGGGCCAACGTCCTGACTTTC. The chain joins TRBV2 to TRBJ2-6; D not certain. The CDR3 has 15 residues. Germline values: CDR1 SNHLY, CDR2 FYNNEI. Trimming stripped 3 bases from V and 1 base from J, with 7 bases between.

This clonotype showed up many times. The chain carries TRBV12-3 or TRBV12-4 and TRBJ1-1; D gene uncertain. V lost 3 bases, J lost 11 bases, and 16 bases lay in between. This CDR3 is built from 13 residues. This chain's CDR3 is CASSFIREGRAFF. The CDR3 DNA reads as TGTGCCAGCAGTTTCATTAGGGAAGGTCGGGCTTTCTTT.

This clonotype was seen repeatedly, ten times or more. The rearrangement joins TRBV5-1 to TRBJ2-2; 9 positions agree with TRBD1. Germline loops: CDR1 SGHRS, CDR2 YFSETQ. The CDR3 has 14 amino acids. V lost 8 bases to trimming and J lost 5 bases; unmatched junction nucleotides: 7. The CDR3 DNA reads TGCGCCAGTACGGGACAGGGCCTGACCGGGGAGCTGTTTTTT. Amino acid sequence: CASTGQGLTGELFF.

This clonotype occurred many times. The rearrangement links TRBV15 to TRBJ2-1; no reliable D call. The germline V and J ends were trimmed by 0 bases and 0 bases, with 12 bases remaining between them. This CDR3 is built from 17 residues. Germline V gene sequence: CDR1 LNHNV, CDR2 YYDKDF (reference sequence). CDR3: CATSRDLLSSSYNEQFF. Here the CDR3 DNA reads TGTGCCACCAGCAGAGATCTCCTCTCGAGCTCCTACAATGAGCAGTTCTTC.